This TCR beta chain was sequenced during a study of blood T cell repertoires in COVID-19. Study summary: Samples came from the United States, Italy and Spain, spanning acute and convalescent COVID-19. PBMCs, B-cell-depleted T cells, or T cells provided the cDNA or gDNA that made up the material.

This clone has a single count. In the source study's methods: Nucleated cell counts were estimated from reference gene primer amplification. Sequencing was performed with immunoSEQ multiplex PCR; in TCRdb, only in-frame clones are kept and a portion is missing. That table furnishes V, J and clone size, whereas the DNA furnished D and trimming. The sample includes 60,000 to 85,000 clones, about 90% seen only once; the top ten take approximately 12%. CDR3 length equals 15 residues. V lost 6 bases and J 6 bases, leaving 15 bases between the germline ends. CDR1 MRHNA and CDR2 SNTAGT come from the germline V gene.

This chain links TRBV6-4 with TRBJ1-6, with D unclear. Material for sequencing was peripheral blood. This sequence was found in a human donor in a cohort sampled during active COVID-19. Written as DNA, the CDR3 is TGTGCCAGCAGGAGTGACGAGGGTATTAATTCACCCCTCCACTTT. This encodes CASRSDEGINSPLHF.